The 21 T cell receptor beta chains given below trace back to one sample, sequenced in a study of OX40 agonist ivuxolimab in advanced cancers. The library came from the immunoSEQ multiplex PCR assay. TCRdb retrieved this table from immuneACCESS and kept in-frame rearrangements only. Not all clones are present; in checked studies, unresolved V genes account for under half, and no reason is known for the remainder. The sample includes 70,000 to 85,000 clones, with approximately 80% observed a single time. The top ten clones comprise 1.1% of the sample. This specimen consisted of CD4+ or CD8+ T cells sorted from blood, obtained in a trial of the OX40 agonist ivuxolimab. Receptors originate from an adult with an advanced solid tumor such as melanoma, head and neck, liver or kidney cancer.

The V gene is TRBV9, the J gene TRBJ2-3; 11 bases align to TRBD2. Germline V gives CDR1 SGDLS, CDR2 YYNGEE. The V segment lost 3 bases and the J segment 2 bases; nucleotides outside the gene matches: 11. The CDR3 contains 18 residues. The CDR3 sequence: CASSAYGTSGAYTDTQYF. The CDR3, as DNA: TGTGCCAGCAGCGCCTACGGGACTAGCGGAGCTTACACAGATACGCAGTATTTT. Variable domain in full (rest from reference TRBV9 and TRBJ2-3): DSGVTQTPKHLITATGQRVTLRCSPRSGDLSVYWYQQSLDQGLQFLIQYYNGEERAKGNILERFSAQQFPDLHSELNLSSLELGDSALYFCASSAYGTSGAYTDTQYFGPGTRLTVL.

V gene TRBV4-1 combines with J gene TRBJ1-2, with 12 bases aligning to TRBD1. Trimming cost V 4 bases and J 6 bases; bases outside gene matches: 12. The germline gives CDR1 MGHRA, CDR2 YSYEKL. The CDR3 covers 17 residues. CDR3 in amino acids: CASSRPGTGGVLDGYTF. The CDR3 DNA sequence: TGCGCCAGCAGCCGACCCGGGACAGGGGGCGTATTGGATGGCTACACCTTC.

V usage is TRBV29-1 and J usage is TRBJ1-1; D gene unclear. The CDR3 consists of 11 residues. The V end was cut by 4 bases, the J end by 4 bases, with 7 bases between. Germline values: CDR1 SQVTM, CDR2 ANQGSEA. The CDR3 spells CSVGTFTEAFF. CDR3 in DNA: TGCAGCGTTGGGACTTTCACTGAAGCTTTCTTT.

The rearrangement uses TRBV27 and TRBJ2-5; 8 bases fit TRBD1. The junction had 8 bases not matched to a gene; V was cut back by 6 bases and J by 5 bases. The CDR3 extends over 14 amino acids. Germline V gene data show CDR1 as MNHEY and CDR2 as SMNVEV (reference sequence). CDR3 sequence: CASRTGQGVETQYF. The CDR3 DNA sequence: TGTGCCAGCAGGACCGGACAGGGTGTGGAGACCCAGTACTTC.

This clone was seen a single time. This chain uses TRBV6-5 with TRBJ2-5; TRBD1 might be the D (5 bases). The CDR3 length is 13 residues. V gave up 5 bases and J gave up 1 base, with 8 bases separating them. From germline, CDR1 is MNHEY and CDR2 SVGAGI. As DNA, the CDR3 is TGTGCCAGCAGTCCGACAGCCCAAGAGACCCAGTACTTC. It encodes CASSPTAQETQYF.

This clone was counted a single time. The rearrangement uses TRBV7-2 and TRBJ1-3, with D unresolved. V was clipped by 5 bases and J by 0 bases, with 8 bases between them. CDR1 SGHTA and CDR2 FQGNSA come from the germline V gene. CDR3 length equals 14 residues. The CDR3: CASSPNFSGNTIYF. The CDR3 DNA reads TGTGCCAGCAGCCCGAATTTCTCTGGAAACACCATATATTTT.

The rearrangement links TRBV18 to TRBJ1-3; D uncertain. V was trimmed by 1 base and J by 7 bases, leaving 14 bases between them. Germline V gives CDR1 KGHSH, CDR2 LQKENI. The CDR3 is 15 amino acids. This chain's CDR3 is CASSPLRTLGNTIYF. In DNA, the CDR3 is TGTGCCAGCTCACCACTGAGGACCCTTGGGAACACCATATATTTT.

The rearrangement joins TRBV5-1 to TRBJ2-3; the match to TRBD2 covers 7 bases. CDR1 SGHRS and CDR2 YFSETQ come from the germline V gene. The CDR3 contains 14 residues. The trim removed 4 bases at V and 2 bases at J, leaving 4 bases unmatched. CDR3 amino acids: CASSPGTTTDTQYF. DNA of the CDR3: TGCGCCAGCAGCCCAGGGACTACCACAGATACGCAGTATTTT.

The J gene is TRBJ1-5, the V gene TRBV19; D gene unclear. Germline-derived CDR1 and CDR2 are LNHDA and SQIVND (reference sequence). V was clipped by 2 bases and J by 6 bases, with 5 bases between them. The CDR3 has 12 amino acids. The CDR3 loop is CASSISRQPQHF. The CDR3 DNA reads TGTGCCAGTAGTATATCCCGTCAGCCCCAGCATTTT.

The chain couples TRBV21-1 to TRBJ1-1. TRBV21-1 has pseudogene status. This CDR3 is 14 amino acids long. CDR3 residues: CASTWGGWSTEAFF. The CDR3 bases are TGTGCCAGCACCTGGGGGGGGTGGTCGACTGAAGCTTTCTTT.

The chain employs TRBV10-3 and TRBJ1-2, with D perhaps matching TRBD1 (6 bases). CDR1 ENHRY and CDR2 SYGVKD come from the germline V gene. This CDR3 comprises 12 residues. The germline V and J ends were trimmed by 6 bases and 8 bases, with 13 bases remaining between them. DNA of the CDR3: TGTGCCATCAGGGAGGGGGGTTACGGCTACACCTTC. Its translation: CAIREGGYGYTF.

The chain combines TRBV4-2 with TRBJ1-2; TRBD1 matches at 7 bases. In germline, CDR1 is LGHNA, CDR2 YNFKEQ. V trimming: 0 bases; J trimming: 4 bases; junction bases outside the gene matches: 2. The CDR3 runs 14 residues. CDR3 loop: CASSQDAGGYGYTF. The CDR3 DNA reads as TGTGCCAGCAGCCAAGATGCAGGGGGCTATGGCTACACCTTC.

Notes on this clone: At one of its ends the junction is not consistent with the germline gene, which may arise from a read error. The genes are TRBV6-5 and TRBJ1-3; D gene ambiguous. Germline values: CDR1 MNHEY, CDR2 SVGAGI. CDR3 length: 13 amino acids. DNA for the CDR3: TGTGCCAGCAGTTACGACGCTGGGAACACCATATATTTT. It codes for CASSYDAGNTIYF.

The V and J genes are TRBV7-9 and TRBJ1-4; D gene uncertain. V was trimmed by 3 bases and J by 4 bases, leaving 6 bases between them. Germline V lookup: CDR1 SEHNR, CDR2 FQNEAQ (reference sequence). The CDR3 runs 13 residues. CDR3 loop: CASSLGINEKLFF. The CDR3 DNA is TGTGCCAGCAGCTTGGGGATTAATGAAAAACTGTTTTTT.

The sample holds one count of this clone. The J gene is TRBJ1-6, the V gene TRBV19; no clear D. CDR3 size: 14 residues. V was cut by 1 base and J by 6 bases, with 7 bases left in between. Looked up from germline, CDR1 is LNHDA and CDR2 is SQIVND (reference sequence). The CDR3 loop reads CASSIGQTNSPLHF. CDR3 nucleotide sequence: TGTGCCAGTAGTATAGGGCAGACTAATTCACCCCTCCACTTT.

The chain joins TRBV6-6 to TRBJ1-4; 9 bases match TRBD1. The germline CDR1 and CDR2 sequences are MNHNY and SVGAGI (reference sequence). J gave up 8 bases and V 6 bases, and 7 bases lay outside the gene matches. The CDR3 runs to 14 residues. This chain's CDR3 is CASSQSGQGEKLFF. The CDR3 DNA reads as TGTGCCAGCAGCCAATCGGGACAGGGCGAAAAACTGTTTTTT.

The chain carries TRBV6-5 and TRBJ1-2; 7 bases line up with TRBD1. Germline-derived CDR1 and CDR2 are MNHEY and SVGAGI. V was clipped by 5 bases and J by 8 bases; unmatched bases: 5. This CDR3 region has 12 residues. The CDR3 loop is CASSPGGGGYTF. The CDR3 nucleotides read TGTGCCAGCAGTCCAGGGGGTGGGGGCTACACCTTC.

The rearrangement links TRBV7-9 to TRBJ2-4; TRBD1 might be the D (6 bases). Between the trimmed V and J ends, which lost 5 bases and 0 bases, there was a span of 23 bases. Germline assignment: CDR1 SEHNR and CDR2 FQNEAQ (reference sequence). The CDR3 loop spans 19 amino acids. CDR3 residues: CASSPLGGPAALAKNIQYF. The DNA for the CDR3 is TGTGCCAGCAGCCCCCTTGGGGGCCCAGCGGCCCTAGCCAAAAACATTCAGTACTTC.

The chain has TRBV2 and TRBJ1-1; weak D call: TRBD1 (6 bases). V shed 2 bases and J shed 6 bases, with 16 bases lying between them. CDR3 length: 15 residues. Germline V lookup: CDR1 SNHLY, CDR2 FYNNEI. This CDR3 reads CASSELEGGIAEAFF. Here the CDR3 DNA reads TGTGCCAGCAGTGAATTGGAGGGGGGAATAGCTGAAGCTTTCTTT.

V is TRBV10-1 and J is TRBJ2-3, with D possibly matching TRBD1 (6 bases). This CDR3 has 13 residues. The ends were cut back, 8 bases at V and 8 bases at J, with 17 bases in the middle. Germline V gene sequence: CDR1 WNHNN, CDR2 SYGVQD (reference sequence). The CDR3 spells CASSRQGSGTQYF. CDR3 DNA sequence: TGCGCCAGCTCCCGTCAGGGGAGTGGTACGCAGTATTTT.

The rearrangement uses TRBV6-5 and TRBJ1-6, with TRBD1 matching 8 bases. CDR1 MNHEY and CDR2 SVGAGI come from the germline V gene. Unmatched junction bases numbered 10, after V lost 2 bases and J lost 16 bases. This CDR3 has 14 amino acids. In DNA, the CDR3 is TGTGCCAGCAGTTACGTTGGCAGGGGGCAATTTCTCCACTTT. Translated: CASSYVGRGQFLHF.